Here is one T cell receptor (beta chain) with its context. V lost 2 bases and J 6 bases, leaving 10 bases between the germline ends. Germline V gene sequence: CDR1 MNHEY, CDR2 SVGAGI. This CDR3 has 14 residues. The data stem from a study of blood T cell repertoires in COVID-19. Overall study: COVID-19 samples collected from the United States, Italy and Spain covered acute and convalescent phases. In each case, the material was cDNA or gDNA derived from T cells, B-cell-depleted T cells, or PBMCs.

The authors' processing: Quantification of nucleated cells was approximated via reference gene primer amplification. Measured with immunoSEQ multiplex PCR; TCRdb has only the in-frame clones, and not every one. That table gives V, J and clone size, and the DNA gave D and trimming. The sample has 150,000 to 170,000 clones; roughly 80% are singletons. The sequence was obtained from a woman aged 55-70 years with COVID-19, enrolled during active disease. The sample was peripheral blood. This rearrangement joins TRBV6-5 to TRBJ1-4; D remains unclear. In nucleotides, the CDR3 is TGTGCCAGCAGTTACGGCCCGATTTATGAAAAACTGTTTTTT. Translating it yields CASSYGPIYEKLFF.